The 25 T cell receptor beta chains given below trace back to one sample, sequenced in a study of beta chain features in type 1 diabetes (dated 2018 in TCRdb). The protocol used for the library was the immunoSEQ multiplex PCR assay. The entire amount of isolated RNA was reverse transcribed using the High Capacity cDNA Reverse Transcription Kit, so the sequenced TCRB transcripts were expressed ones. Not all clones reach the TCRdb copy of this immuneACCESS table, which keeps in-frame sequences only. Checked studies attribute under half of the gap to unresolved V genes and leave the rest unexplained. A total of hundreds of thousands of clones appear in this sample, about 14% of them only once. The top ten constitute about 0.097% of the sample. Sequencing used naive CD4+ T cells from blood. This sample's cell subset or site label indicates: true naive CD4+ T cells. Source of these receptors: a man aged 18 to 30 in good health.

The rearrangement links TRBV28 to TRBJ1-1; D is perhaps TRBD1 (6 bases). This CDR3 region has 14 residues. Germline CDR1 is MDHEN and CDR2 is SYDVKM. Trimming removed 8 bases at V and 5 bases at J, with 18 bases between. Written as DNA, the CDR3 is TGTGCCAGCCGCCTCACGGGGGCAAGGACTGAAGCTTTCTTT. Its translation is CASRLTGARTEAFF.

J is TRBJ2-1 and V is TRBV5-1; TRBD1 might be the D (5 bases). This CDR3 has 11 residues. Germline V CDR1 and CDR2: SGHRS, YFSETQ. Between the trimmed V and J ends, which lost 0 bases and 10 bases, there was a span of 5 bases. CDR3: CASSLGTEQFF. The CDR3 nucleotides read TGCGCCAGCAGCTTGGGGACAGAGCAGTTCTTC.

This clone was counted only a few times. One end of the junction does not line up with germline, which may come from a read error. The genes are TRBV15 and TRBJ2-6, with D perhaps given as TRBD1 or TRBD2 (5 bases each). This CDR3 is built from 13 residues. Germline values: CDR1 LNHNV, CDR2 YYDKDF (reference sequence). This CDR3 is CATSREGVNVLTF. DNA for the CDR3: TGTGCCACCAGCAGAGAGGGGGTCAACGTCCTGACTTTC.

V is TRBV7-2 and J is TRBJ1-1; D ambiguous. This CDR3 comprises 14 residues. CDR1 is SGHTA and CDR2 is FQGNSA in the germline V gene. Trimming shortened V by 1 base and J by 1 base, and 7 bases separated the two germline ends. The CDR3 DNA sequence: TGTGCCAGCAGCTTAGAGTTTGGGAACACTGAAGCTTTCTTT. It encodes CASSLEFGNTEAFF.

This clone turned up a few times. The chain has TRBV10-3 and TRBJ2-3; 16 positions agree with TRBD2. V was pared by 9 bases and J by 4 bases, with 1 base of the junction left unmatched. In germline, CDR1 is ENHRY, CDR2 SYGVKD. This CDR3 contains 14 residues. CDR3 in DNA: TGTGCCATAGGGACTAGCGGGAGGGCAGATACGCAGTATTTT. It yields the protein CAIGTSGRADTQYF.

This clone occurred a few times. V gene TRBV28 combines with J gene TRBJ1-2; D not certain. Germline loops: CDR1 MDHEN, CDR2 SYDVKM. Trimming pared 8 bases from V and 1 base from J, leaving 11 bases between. This CDR3 is 13 amino acids long. The CDR3: CASGLLINYGYTF. The CDR3 coding sequence is TGTGCCAGCGGGCTTCTAATTAACTATGGCTACACCTTC.

The genes are TRBV6-5 and TRBJ2-6, with D perhaps matching TRBD2 (5 bases). With 9 bases removed from V and 2 bases from J, the gap between germline ends came to 8 bases. The CDR3 is made up of 13 amino acids. CDR1 MNHEY and CDR2 SVGAGI come from the germline V gene. CDR3 amino acids: CASRGAGANVLTF. The CDR3 region has the DNA TGTGCCAGTCGGGGTGCTGGGGCCAACGTCCTGACTTTC.

This chain joins TRBV2 and TRBJ1-6; no firm D call. CDR1 is SNHLY, CDR2 FYNNEI, per germline. V dropped 5 bases and J dropped 11 bases, with 7 bases sitting between them. The CDR3 has 11 residues. The CDR3 DNA follows: TGTGCCAGCAGTACGGTAGCACCCCTCCACTTT. The encoded protein is CASSTVAPLHF.

The V call is TRBV29-1, the J call TRBJ2-1, with TRBD2 matching 7 bases. Germline trimming cut 4 bases from V and 5 bases from J; bases unmatched to any gene: 11. Germline values: CDR1 SQVTM, CDR2 ANQGSEA. The length of the CDR3 is 15 residues. The CDR3 sequence: CSVGSLALFDNEQFF. CDR3 coding DNA: TGCAGCGTTGGTTCACTAGCGCTTTTTGACAATGAGCAGTTCTTC.

There are a few counts of this clone. V and J are TRBV9 and TRBJ2-3; possible D gene TRBD2, 5 bases. This CDR3 contains 16 residues. Trimming took 4 bases from V and 4 from J, leaving 19 bases between them. Germline V gives CDR1 SGDLS, CDR2 YYNGEE. The CDR3 is CASSPPGRRSPDTQYF. CDR3 nucleotide sequence: TGTGCCAGCAGCCCCCCCGGTAGGAGGTCCCCAGATACGCAGTATTTT.

This clone was counted only a few times. The chain carries TRBV5-4 and TRBJ2-5; D unresolved. In germline, CDR1 is SGHNT, CDR2 YYREEE (reference sequence). This CDR3 has 14 residues. Trimming pared 5 bases from V and 5 bases from J, leaving 16 bases between. As DNA, the CDR3 is TGTGCCAGCAGACGCGACACGAAAGGGGAGACCCAGTACTTC. Translated, it gives CASRRDTKGETQYF.

As DNA, the CDR3 is TGTGCCAGTAAGTCTAGCGGGAGGACCGAGGAGACCCAGTACTTC. Its translation: CASKSSGRTEETQYF. The genes are TRBV19 and TRBJ2-5; 11 bases line up with TRBD2. J was trimmed by 5 bases and V by 7 bases; bases with no gene match: 9. This CDR3 is built from 15 residues. CDR1 and CDR2 (germline): LNHDA, SQIVND (reference sequence).

The CDR3 reads CASSLPGMNTEAFF. CDR3 DNA sequence: TGTGCCAGCAGCTTACCAGGGATGAACACTGAAGCTTTCTTT. This chain connects TRBV7-9 to TRBJ1-1; a possible D gene is TRBD1 (5 bases). Germline V lookup: CDR1 SEHNR, CDR2 FQNEAQ (reference sequence). V was trimmed by 2 bases and J by 0 bases, leaving 7 bases between them. CDR3 size: 14 residues.

The CDR3 DNA sequence: TGTGCCAGCAGTTACTGGCACTACAATGAGCAGTTCTTC. It specifies CASSYWHYNEQFF. The chain employs TRBV6-5 and TRBJ2-1, with no clear D. This CDR3 comprises 13 residues. Germline V gene sequence: CDR1 MNHEY, CDR2 SVGAGI. Trimming took 1 base from V and 3 from J, leaving 4 bases between them.

The chain carries TRBV28 and TRBJ1-1; D unclear. The CDR3 runs to 12 residues. V lost 6 bases and J 9 bases, leaving 14 bases between the germline ends. Per the germline V gene, CDR1 is MDHEN and CDR2 is SYDVKM. For the CDR3, the DNA is TGTGCCAGCAGCCTGTCCGGGCAAAAAGCTTTCTTT. Amino acids: CASSLSGQKAFF.

V and J are TRBV4-2 and TRBJ2-1; 10 nucleotides line up with TRBD2. The junction had 5 bases not matched to a gene; V was cut back by 0 bases and J by 3 bases. This CDR3 has 17 amino acids. Germline values: CDR1 LGHNA, CDR2 YNFKEQ. CDR3 protein: CASSQDTSGVLYNEQFF. Here the CDR3 DNA reads TGTGCCAGCAGCCAAGATACTAGCGGGGTCCTCTACAATGAGCAGTTCTTC.

The chain combines TRBV5-1 with TRBJ2-1; weak D call: TRBD2 (5 bases). Deletions cut 0 bases from V and 5 bases from J, with 9 bases between. The CDR3 is 14 amino acids. Germline values: CDR1 SGHRS, CDR2 YFSETQ. The DNA for the CDR3 is TGCGCCAGCAGCTTGGTGAGGGTTGACAATGAGCAGTTCTTC. Translating it yields CASSLVRVDNEQFF.

The chain carries TRBV20-1 and TRBJ2-7; unclear D gene. This CDR3 is built from 11 residues. The V end lost 1 base, the J end lost 7 bases, and 8 bases lay between the germline ends. CDR1 and CDR2 (germline): DFQATT, SNEGSKA (reference sequence). The CDR3 DNA is TGCAGTGCTAGAGGTACGGTTGAGCAGTACTTC. As protein: CSARGTVEQYF.

Remarks on this clone: The junction and the germline gene differ at one end; a read error may be behind it. V and J are TRBV10-3 and TRBJ1-1, with a weak D call TRBD1 (5 bases). Germline V lookup: CDR1 ENHRY, CDR2 SYGVKD. The CDR3 extends over 20 amino acids. The CDR3 protein is CAISESYQVRGRIGNPEAFF. The CDR3 bases are TGTGCCATCAGTGAGTCGTACCAAGTAAGGGGTCGGATTGGGAACCCTGAAGCTTTCTTT.

This clone was observed a handful of times. V is TRBV2 and J is TRBJ2-3; 9 bases line up with TRBD1. The V segment lost 10 bases and the J segment 0 bases; nucleotides outside the gene matches: 2. From germline, CDR1 is SNHLY and CDR2 FYNNEI. This CDR3 comprises 13 residues. CDR3 in DNA: TGTGCCACCGGGACAGGGAGCACAGATACGCAGTATTTT. This codes for CATGTGSTDTQYF.

The chain joins TRBV11-2 to TRBJ2-1, with D perhaps matching TRBD1 or TRBD2 (5 bases each). The V gene's germline CDR1 is SGHAT and CDR2 FQNNGV. Trimming removed 1 base at V and 7 bases at J, with 17 bases between. The CDR3 length is 16 residues. In nucleotides, the CDR3 is TGTGCCAGCAGCTTAGCTCCCTTTCGGGGCGGGAATGAGCAGTTCTTC. This gives the protein CASSLAPFRGGNEQFF.

The V and J genes are TRBV4-3 and TRBJ2-7, with 8 bases identical to TRBD1. Germline V gene sequence: CDR1 LGHNA, CDR2 YSLEER. This CDR3 region has 15 residues. V lost 4 bases to trimming and J lost 7 bases; unmatched junction nucleotides: 12. CDR3 protein: CASSPVKAGGLEQYF. The CDR3 DNA reads as TGCGCCAGCAGCCCAGTTAAGGCAGGGGGCTTAGAGCAGTACTTC.

This clone has only a few counts. The V and J genes are TRBV20-1 and TRBJ1-4; D uncertain. Germline V gene data show CDR1 as DFQATT and CDR2 as SNEGSKA (reference sequence). The length of the CDR3 is 9 residues. Trimming removed 5 bases at V and 8 bases at J, with 3 bases between. DNA of the CDR3: TGCAGTGCTGGGGAAAAACTGTTTTTT. Translated: CSAGEKLFF.

V and J are TRBV11-3 and TRBJ2-1; TRBD2 might be the D (5 bases). The CDR3 contains 13 residues. V lost 4 bases and J lost 12, with 16 bases in between. The V gene's germline CDR1 is SGHNT and CDR2 YENEEA. In DNA, the CDR3 is TGTGCCAGCAGCTCACGGAAATCTCTAGCGCAGTTCTTC. Translated, it gives CASSSRKSLAQFF.

The rearrangement uses TRBV7-2 and TRBJ2-5; 10 positions match TRBD2. Germline trimming cut 1 base from V and 5 bases from J; bases unmatched to any gene: 4. Germline V gene lookup returns CDR1 SGHTA and CDR2 FQGNSA. This CDR3 has 15 amino acids. The CDR3: CASSLESGRAETQYF. The CDR3, as DNA: TGTGCCAGCAGCTTAGAGAGCGGGAGGGCGGAGACCCAGTACTTC.